The next 25 T cell receptor beta chains were all read from a single sample in a study of OX40 agonist ivuxolimab in advanced cancers. Sequenced by immunoSEQ multiplex PCR; TCRdb stores in-frame clones only, minus some. The sample holds about 67,000 clones; approximately 80% are singletons and the top ten take 8.2%. This material consisted of CD4+ or CD8+ T cells sorted from blood, taken in a trial of the OX40 agonist ivuxolimab. These receptors were obtained from an adult with an advanced solid tumor such as melanoma, head and neck, liver or kidney cancer.

Comment on this clone: This sequence may be a read error, since a much larger clone differs from it by one base. This chain joins TRBV7-3 and TRBJ1-1; D is possibly TRBD1 (5 bases). Deletions cut 2 bases from V and 1 base from J, with 5 bases between. Germline V gene sequence: CDR1 SGHTA, CDR2 FQGTGA. CDR3 length: 13 amino acids. The CDR3, as DNA: TGTGCCAGCAGCTTAGACAGGAACACTGAAGCTTTCTTT. Encoded protein: CASSLDRNTEAFF.

This chain uses TRBV29-1 with TRBJ2-5; D is possibly TRBD1 or TRBD2 (5 bases each). Germline V gene lookup returns CDR1 SQVTM and CDR2 ANQGSEA. With 0 bases removed from V and 14 bases from J, the gap between germline ends came to 13 bases. There are 11 residues in the CDR3. The chain's CDR3 is CSVEDTRGEYF. The CDR3 DNA is TGCAGCGTTGAAGATACGAGGGGCGAATACTTC.

The gene calls are TRBV28 and TRBJ1-4, with a possible D match to TRBD1 (5 bases). CDR1 is MDHEN, CDR2 SYDVKM, per germline. The V and J ends lost 7 bases and 0 bases respectively, with 12 bases between them. The CDR3 extends over 15 amino acids. This CDR3 is CASNRDFATNEKLFF. CDR3 nucleotide sequence: TGTGCCAGCAATAGGGACTTTGCAACTAATGAAAAACTGTTTTTT.

The chain carries TRBV19 and TRBJ1-4, with 7 bases identical to TRBD1. The J segment lost 0 bases and the V segment lost 4 bases, leaving 8 bases of the junction unmatched. CDR3 length: 17 residues. Germline V gene sequence: CDR1 LNHDA, CDR2 SQIVND (reference sequence). CDR3 sequence: CASSTMDRPSTNEKLFF. DNA of the CDR3: TGTGCCAGTAGTACCATGGACAGGCCCTCAACTAATGAAAAACTGTTTTTT.

The rearrangement links TRBV5-3 to TRBJ1-1, with D possibly TRBD1 on 6 matching bases. TRBV5-3 has ORF status, its function being uncertain. CDR3 length: 14 residues. V lost 4 bases and J 1 base, leaving 11 bases between the germline ends. The CDR3 here is CARSPGTRNTEAFF. CDR3 nucleotides: TGTGCCAGAAGCCCCGGGACACGGAACACTGAAGCTTTCTTT.

The chain has TRBV28 and TRBJ1-2, with D maybe TRBD1 (6 bases). V shed 6 bases and J shed 5 bases, with 13 bases lying between them. There are 13 residues in the CDR3. CDR1 and CDR2 (germline): MDHEN, SYDVKM. The DNA of the CDR3 is TGTGCCAGCAGCCTAGGGGGGGCTTATGGCTACACCTTC. This sequence encodes CASSLGGAYGYTF.

The chain has TRBV30 and TRBJ2-5; 9 nucleotides match TRBD1. CDR1 and CDR2 from the germline V gene are GTSNPN and SVGIG (reference sequence). CDR3 length equals 15 residues. V was pared by 7 bases and J by 4 bases, with 13 bases of the junction left unmatched. The CDR3: CASSAGTGRGETQYF. The CDR3 nucleotides read TGTGCCTCCTCGGCGGGGACAGGGAGAGGAGAGACCCAGTACTTC.

The chain employs TRBV5-4 and TRBJ2-1; 8 bases are shared with TRBD1. V shed 6 bases and J 0 bases; nucleotides not matched to a gene: 5. The germline gives CDR1 SGHNT, CDR2 YYREEE (reference sequence). The CDR3 runs to 15 residues. CDR3 protein: CASTSGQGSYNEQFF. The CDR3 region has the DNA TGTGCCAGCACCTCCGGACAGGGCTCCTACAATGAGCAGTTCTTC.

Written as DNA, the CDR3 is TGTGCCAGCAGAAGACAGGGGAGTGTCCATGAGCAGTTCTTC. Translation gives CASRRQGSVHEQFF. This chain links TRBV25-1 with TRBJ2-1, with 8 bases fitting TRBD1. The CDR3 has 14 amino acids. The germline CDR1 and CDR2 sequences are MGHDK and SYGVNS. The ends lost 6 bases at V and 8 bases at J; junction bases unmatched: 9.

The chain carries TRBV10-3 and TRBJ2-3; TRBD2 matches at 7 bases. Germline lookup yields CDR1 ENHRY and CDR2 SYGVKD. Losses at the gene ends were 2 bases for V and 9 bases for J; bases not matched to a gene: 5. The CDR3 spans 13 residues. Here the CDR3 DNA reads TGTGCCATCAGTGAGCCGGGGGGACGGACGCAGTATTTT. This sequence encodes CAISEPGGRTQYF.

V gene TRBV19 combines with J gene TRBJ1-1; possible D gene TRBD1, 5 bases. This CDR3 has 12 amino acids. Germline V CDR1 and CDR2: LNHDA, SQIVND (reference sequence). The V end lost 7 bases, the J end lost 6 bases, and 12 bases lay between the germline ends. The CDR3 loop is CASTRGRAEAFF. The CDR3 DNA sequence: TGTGCCAGTACTCGGGGCCGCGCTGAAGCTTTCTTT.

This clone was counted a few times. The chain links TRBV19 to TRBJ2-2; D is unresolved. The germline gives CDR1 LNHDA, CDR2 SQIVND (reference sequence). V was shortened by 4 bases and J by 7 bases, with 13 bases between the two germline ends. The CDR3 spans 14 residues. The CDR3 protein is CASSRQSSGGELFF. The CDR3 bases are TGTGCCAGTAGTAGGCAGTCTTCGGGCGGGGAGCTGTTTTTT.

The chain has TRBV29-1 and TRBJ2-5; D is ambiguous. Near its end, the DNA agrees better with TRBJ2-7, so the J call may be wrong. Looked up from germline, CDR1 is SQVTM and CDR2 is ANQGSEA. The CDR3 runs to 14 residues. The CDR3 is CSVEVGSNPYEQYF. CDR3 coding DNA: TGCAGCGTTGAAGTTGGAAGTAACCCCTACGAGCAGTACTTC.

Written as DNA, the CDR3 is TGTGCCAGCAGCTTGGGGATACAGTTCTCTGGAAACACCATATATTTT. It specifies CASSLGIQFSGNTIYF. The chain carries TRBV5-4 and TRBJ1-3; D is ambiguous. V was trimmed by 0 bases and J by 0 bases, leaving 10 bases between them. There are 16 residues in the CDR3. Germline CDR1 and CDR2: SGHNT and YYREEE (reference sequence).

J is TRBJ2-3 and V is TRBV7-3; D is perhaps TRBD2 (6 bases). The ends were cut back, 3 bases at V and 1 base at J, with 14 bases in the middle. The length of the CDR3 is 16 residues. Germline CDR1 and CDR2: SGHTA and FQGTGA. The CDR3 DNA reads as TGTGCCAGCAGCTTCGGGGCTAGCGCAGGCACAGATACGCAGTATTTT. As protein: CASSFGASAGTDTQYF. The full variable domain, with the rest looked up from reference TRBV7-3 and TRBJ2-3, is GAGVSQTPSNKVTEKGKYVELRCDPISGHTALYWYRQSLGQGPEFLIYFQGTGAADDSGLPNDRFFAVRPEGSVSTLKIQRTERGDSAVYLCASSFGASAGTDTQYFGPGTRLTVL.

This chain uses TRBV2 with TRBJ1-2; D unresolved. CDR3 length: 13 residues. Germline CDR1 and CDR2: SNHLY and FYNNEI. Trimming removed 1 base at V and 3 bases at J, with 6 bases between. The DNA for the CDR3 is TGTGCCAGCAGTGAAGAGGGTGACTATGGCTACACCTTC. Residues: CASSEEGDYGYTF.

This clone has a single count. The chain is built from TRBV30 and TRBJ2-7; D possibly corresponds to TRBD1 (5 bases). The CDR3 totals 14 residues. V was cut by 0 bases and J by 0 bases, with 9 bases left in between. Germline assignment: CDR1 GTSNPN and CDR2 SVGIG (reference sequence). CDR3 nucleotides: TGTGCCTGGAGTGTGGACGGACACTCCTACGAGCAGTACGTC. Amino acid sequence: CAWSVDGHSYEQYV.

The chain combines TRBV2 with TRBJ1-6; TRBD1 matches 9 bases. J was trimmed by 10 bases and V by 8 bases; bases with no gene match: 6. This CDR3 comprises 13 residues. Germline CDR1 is SNHLY and CDR2 is FYNNEI. The CDR3 sequence: CASVRTGASPLHF. DNA for the CDR3: TGTGCCAGCGTGAGGACAGGGGCATCACCCCTCCACTTT.

This chain joins TRBV7-9 and TRBJ2-5; perhaps TRBD2 as D (7 bases). Germline V gene data show CDR1 as SEHNR and CDR2 as FQNEAQ (reference sequence). Trimming took 1 base from V and 5 from J, leaving 14 bases between them. The CDR3 has 15 residues. The CDR3 coding sequence is TGTGCCAGCAGCTTAGTGGGGGGGCAACGGGAGACCCAGTACTTC. Protein product: CASSLVGGQRETQYF. Drawing the rest from reference TRBV7-9 and TRBJ2-5, the complete variable domain is DTGVSQNPRHKITKRGQNVTFRCDPISEHNRLYWYRQTLGQGPEFLTYFQNEAQLEKSRLLSDRFSAERPKGSFSTLEIQRTEQGDSAMYLCASSLVGGQRETQYFGPGTRLLVL.

The CDR3 protein is CASSGTGGDTQYF. The CDR3 DNA is TGTGCCAGCAGCGGGACAGGTGGAGATACGCAGTATTTT. The V call is TRBV6-5, the J call TRBJ2-3; TRBD1 aligns across 8 bases. After removal of 6 bases from V and 5 bases from J, the junction contained 4 bases not matched to a gene. This CDR3 comprises 13 residues. CDR1 and CDR2 from the germline V gene are MNHEY and SVGAGI.

The chain recombines TRBV2 with TRBJ1-5; D call uncertain. V shed 5 bases and J shed 11 bases, with 10 bases lying between them. Germline assignment: CDR1 SNHLY and CDR2 FYNNEI. The CDR3 is 11 residues long. The CDR3 reads CASSRVEAQHF. As DNA, the CDR3 is TGTGCCAGCAGTAGAGTTGAGGCCCAGCATTTT. The variable domain in full, with the rest retrieved from reference TRBV2 and TRBJ1-5, is EPEVTQTPSHQVTQMGQEVILRCVPISNHLYFYWYRQILGQKVEFLVSFYNNEISEKSEIFDDQFSVERPDGSNFTLKIRSTKLEDSAMYFCASSRVEAQHFGDGTRLSIL.

The chain is built from TRBV27 and TRBJ1-2; TRBD1 matches 10 bases. The ends lost 5 bases at V and 2 bases at J; junction bases unmatched: 2. The CDR3 has 14 amino acids. Germline values: CDR1 MNHEY, CDR2 SMNVEV (reference sequence). The CDR3 nucleotides read TGTGCCAGCAGTCGGGGACAGGGGAACTATGGCTACACCTTC. This translates into CASSRGQGNYGYTF.

There are a few counts of this clone. The chain has TRBV19 and TRBJ1-5, with D unresolved. The length of the CDR3 is 16 residues. CDR1 is LNHDA and CDR2 is SQIVND in the germline V gene (reference sequence). The ends were cut back, 5 bases at V and 5 bases at J, with 19 bases in the middle. The CDR3 region is CASSWLNTVLDQPQHF. CDR3 in DNA: TGTGCCAGTAGTTGGCTAAACACCGTTTTAGATCAGCCCCAGCATTTT.

As concerns this clone: One end of the junction fails to match germline, which may point to a read error. This rearrangement joins TRBV19 to TRBJ1-5, with TRBD1 identical over 8 bases. The V gene's germline CDR1 is LNHDA and CDR2 SQIVND (reference sequence). The CDR3 length is 16 residues. The CDR3 DNA sequence: TGTGCCAGTACCCCACCCCCCCCAGGGGGCAACCAGCCCCAGCATTTT. Its translation: CASTPPPPGGNQPQHF.

The genes are TRBV15 and TRBJ1-4; D is possibly TRBD1 (6 bases). V dropped 2 bases and J dropped 7 bases, with 17 bases sitting between them. CDR1 is LNHNV, CDR2 YYDKDF, per germline (reference sequence). The CDR3 is 16 amino acids. In nucleotides, the CDR3 is TGTGCCACCAGCAGATCCCGCGGGGGGCCAGGTGAAAAACTGTTTTTT. It encodes CATSRSRGGPGEKLFF.